This TCR beta chain was identified in a study of shared T cell receptors in the human thymus. The method was immunoSEQ multiplex PCR; TCRdb's version includes in-frame clones alone and lacks a portion of them. The table includes around 730,000 clones, 70% to 90% detected once. Germline CDR1 is SGHRS and CDR2 is YFSETQ. With V trimmed by 4 bases and J by 0 bases, 8 bases remained unmatched. The length of the CDR3 is 18 residues. This same sample was also taken into another study, of human thymus T cells. That paper adds: Corrective cardiac surgery supplied the resected thymus tissue. Seemingly biased V and J gene usage marked thymic and blood repertoires. A high degree of thymic repertoire overlap among unrelated individuals was reported in related research.

Sequencing was done on a sample of thymocytes. This receptor was obtained from a girl less than two years old with a congenital heart defect. V and J are TRBV5-1 and TRBJ2-5; 14 bases are shared with TRBD2. The DNA of the CDR3 is TGCGCCAGCAGCAAAGCGGGACTAGCGGGGGTGTACCAAGAGACCCAGTACTTC. Amino acid sequence: CASSKAGLAGVYQETQYF.